A selection of T cell receptor beta chains follows, all from one sample in a study of T cells in Graves' hyperthyroidism and ophthalmopathy. TCRdb reprocessed the multiplex PCR reads via MiXCR and lists one record per CDR3 protein. The data show about 500,000 distinct CDR3 sequences, around 15% seen once. The sequencing input was blood. The source of these receptors is a young woman with Graves' hyperthyroidism. CDR3s include the opening cysteine and the closing phenylalanine or tryptophan. The order of the fields is J gene, V gene, CDR3 protein.

J gene: TRBJ2-1
V gene: TRBV12-3/TRBV12-4
CDR3 protein: CASSFSGEQFF

J gene: TRBJ1-2
V gene: TRBV3-1
CDR3 protein: CASSQGEGWSAYGYTF

J gene: TRBJ2-5
V gene: TRBV28
CDR3 protein: CASSHLRGGEETQYF

J gene: TRBJ2-3
V gene: TRBV6-2/TRBV6-3
CDR3 protein: CASSDSGVTDTQYF

J gene: TRBJ2-1
V gene: TRBV7-3
CDR3 protein: CASSLTTGTANEQFF

J gene: TRBJ1-5
V gene: TRBV27
CDR3 protein: CASSSRGDANQPQHF

J gene: TRBJ1-1
V gene: TRBV27
CDR3 protein: CAGSSPGAGLNTEAFF

J gene: TRBJ1-5
V gene: TRBV19
CDR3 protein: CASSRSGALSNQPQHF

J gene: TRBJ2-7
V gene: TRBV20-1
CDR3 protein: CSARPGGPYEQYF

J gene: TRBJ2-1
V gene: TRBV29-1
CDR3 protein: CSVEGLDSYNEQFF

J gene: TRBJ2-1
V gene: TRBV20-1
CDR3 protein: CSARLAGTDNEQFF

J gene: TRBJ2-2
V gene: TRBV12-3/TRBV12-4
CDR3 protein: CASSLSVFTGELFF

J gene: TRBJ1-1
V gene: TRBV4-1
CDR3 protein: CASSQDRGGTEAFF

J gene: TRBJ1-1
V gene: TRBV20-1
CDR3 protein: CSANPGQGQDTEAFF

J gene: TRBJ2-5
V gene: TRBV20-1
CDR3 protein: CSAYLALETQYF

J gene: TRBJ2-3
V gene: TRBV11-3
CDR3 protein: CASSLGDSGGTSTDTQYF

J gene: TRBJ2-2
V gene: TRBV5-1
CDR3 protein: CASSFPTSGAGELFF

J gene: TRBJ1-4
V gene: TRBV6-1
CDR3 protein: CASRHREKLFF

J gene: TRBJ2-7
V gene: TRBV14
CDR3 protein: CASNVQGSRYEQYF

J gene: TRBJ1-1
V gene: TRBV12-3/TRBV12-4
CDR3 protein: CASSRDSPNTEAFF

J gene: TRBJ1-1
V gene: TRBV7-9
CDR3 protein: CASSRQVTDTEAFF

J gene: TRBJ1-1
V gene: TRBV12-3/TRBV12-4
CDR3 protein: CASSLSGGQEAFF

J gene: TRBJ1-3
V gene: TRBV27
CDR3 protein: CASSLYYRETGNTIYF

J gene: TRBJ1-2
V gene: TRBV11-2
CDR3 protein: CASSSSQGKFGYTF

J gene: TRBJ1-2
V gene: TRBV19
CDR3 protein: CASTNLLGWGAYNGYTF

J gene: TRBJ1-1
V gene: TRBV3-1
CDR3 protein: CASSPGRRTEAFF

J gene: TRBJ2-6
V gene: TRBV3-1
CDR3 protein: CASSQGPGANVLTF

J gene: TRBJ1-1
V gene: TRBV20-1
CDR3 protein: CSARDPPVGTEAFF

J gene: TRBJ1-5
V gene: TRBV2
CDR3 protein: CASRPHPWRESFKGDQPQHF

J gene: TRBJ1-1
V gene: TRBV7-2
CDR3 protein: CASSTRTGGEGFRAFF

J gene: TRBJ2-5
V gene: TRBV30
CDR3 protein: CAWTNFDQETQYF